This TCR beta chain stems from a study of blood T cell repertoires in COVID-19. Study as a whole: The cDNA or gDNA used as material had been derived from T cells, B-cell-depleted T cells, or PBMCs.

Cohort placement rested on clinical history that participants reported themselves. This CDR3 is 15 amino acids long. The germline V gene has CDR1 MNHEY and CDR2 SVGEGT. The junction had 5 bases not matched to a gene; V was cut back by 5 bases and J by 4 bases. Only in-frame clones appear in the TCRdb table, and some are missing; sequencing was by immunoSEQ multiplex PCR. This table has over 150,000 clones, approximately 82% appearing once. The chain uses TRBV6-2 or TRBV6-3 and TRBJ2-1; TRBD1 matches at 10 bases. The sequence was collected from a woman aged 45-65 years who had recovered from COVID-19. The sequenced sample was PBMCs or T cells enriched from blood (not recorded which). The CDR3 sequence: CASSRPGQGYNEQFF. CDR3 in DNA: TGTGCCAGCAGTCGCCCGGGACAGGGGTACAATGAGCAGTTCTTC.